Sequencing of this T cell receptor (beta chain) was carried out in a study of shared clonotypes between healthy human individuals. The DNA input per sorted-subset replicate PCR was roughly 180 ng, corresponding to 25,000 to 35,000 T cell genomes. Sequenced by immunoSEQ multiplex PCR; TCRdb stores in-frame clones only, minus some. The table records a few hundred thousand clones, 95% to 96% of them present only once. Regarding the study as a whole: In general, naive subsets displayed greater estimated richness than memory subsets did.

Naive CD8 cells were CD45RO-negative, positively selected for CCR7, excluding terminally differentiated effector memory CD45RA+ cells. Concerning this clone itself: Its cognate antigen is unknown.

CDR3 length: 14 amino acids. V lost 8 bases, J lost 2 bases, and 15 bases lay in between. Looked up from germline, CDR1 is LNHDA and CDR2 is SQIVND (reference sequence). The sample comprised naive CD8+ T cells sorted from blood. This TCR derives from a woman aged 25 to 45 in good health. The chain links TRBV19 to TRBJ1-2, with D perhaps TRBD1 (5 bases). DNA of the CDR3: TGTGCCAGTTACAATGACCGGGACAACTATGGCTACACCTTC. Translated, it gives CASYNDRDNYGYTF.